Each of the 22 T cell receptor beta chains below was sequenced from the same sample in a study of kidney transplant recipient with SARS-CoV-2 infection. TCRdb processed the reads anew with MiXCR; each CDR3 protein has one entry. The sample records under 300,000 distinct CDR3 sequences, 29% being singletons. Source: a blood sample, taken at baseline and on approximately day 120 from a kidney transplant recipient. The receptor source for this set is a male patient in his 30s who had COVID-19 and was a kidney transplant recipient. Part of the T cell pool may stem from the graft donor.

Concerning this clonotype itself: A read error may explain this, as a much larger clone is one base away. This sequence joins TRBV19 and TRBJ1-6; tentative D call: TRBD1 (5 bases). Trimming removed 4 bases at V and 10 bases at J, with 23 bases between. The CDR3 runs to 17 residues. Germline V lookup: CDR1 LNHDA, CDR2 SQIVND (reference sequence). The CDR3 region is CASSNWAGGERWSPLHF. The CDR3 DNA is TGTGCCAGTAGTAACTGGGCCGGAGGGGAAAGATGGTCACCCCTCCACTTT. The variable domain in full, completed from reference TRBV19 and TRBJ1-6, reads DGGITQSPKYLFRKEGQNVTLSCEQNLNHDAMYWYRQDPGQGLRLIYYSQIVNDFQKGDIAEGYSVSREKKESFPLTVTSAQKNPTAFYLCASSNWAGGERWSPLHFGNGTRLTVT.

The table lists this clonotype with many counts. The V and J genes are TRBV4-3 and TRBJ1-4; the D gene is possibly TRBD1 (5 bases). The CDR3 runs to 16 residues. The V gene lost 3 bases and the J gene lost 3 bases, with 14 bases spanning the gap. From germline, CDR1 is LGHNA and CDR2 YSLEER. The DNA for the CDR3 is TGCGCCAGCAGCCAGTTATCTGACAGCTCTAATGAAAAACTGTTTTTT. This codes for CASSQLSDSSNEKLFF.

This clonotype was detected many times. The chain carries TRBV3-1 and TRBJ1-1; D is uncertain. CDR1 and CDR2 from the germline V gene are LGHDT and YNNKEL (reference sequence). Trimming pared 5 bases from V and 4 bases from J, leaving 23 bases between. The CDR3 has 17 amino acids. The CDR3 nucleotides are TGTGCCAGCAGCGAGACGCGTCCCATTTCAATTCGCACTGAAGCTTTCTTT. It specifies CASSETRPISIRTEAFF.

This chain joins TRBV20-1 and TRBJ2-1, with D unclear. The CDR3 sequence is 14 residues long. V lost 5 bases and J lost 0, with 11 bases in between. CDR1 DFQATT and CDR2 SNEGSKA come from the germline V gene (reference sequence). The CDR3 protein is CSAWPGSSYNEQFF. In nucleotides, the CDR3 is TGCAGTGCTTGGCCGGGTAGCTCCTACAATGAGCAGTTCTTC.

This clonotype has a handful of counts. The chain links TRBV6-2 or TRBV6-3 to TRBJ2-3; the D gene is possibly TRBD2 (6 bases). CDR1 MNHEY and CDR2 SVGEGT come from the germline V gene. Deletions cut 4 bases from V and 4 bases from J, with 18 bases between. The CDR3 has 16 amino acids. In DNA, the CDR3 is TGTGCCAGCAGTTGGGACTGGGGTACAATTGCAGATACGCAGTATTTT. This translates into CASSWDWGTIADTQYF.

This clonotype has a count of ten or more. The chain couples TRBV6-5 to TRBJ1-5, with D uncertain. The germline CDR1 and CDR2 sequences are MNHEY and SVGAGI. CDR3 length equals 16 residues. V lost 8 bases, J lost 5 bases, and 22 bases lay in between. CDR3 coding DNA: TGTGCCAGCGGACTTTCGGACTTCAAGGAGGATCAGCCCCAGCATTTT. It is translated as CASGLSDFKEDQPQHF.

The sample holds many counts of this clonotype. The V call is TRBV11-1, the J call TRBJ1-2, with D unresolved. V was pared by 5 bases and J by 4 bases, with 23 bases between. Germline V gives CDR1 SGHAT, CDR2 FQDESV (reference sequence). This CDR3 spans 17 amino acids. CDR3 coding DNA: TGTGCCAGCAGCCAATATCTTAAGGCTGGAAAGACCTATGGCTACACCTTC. It encodes CASSQYLKAGKTYGYTF.

Many counts were recorded for this clonotype. This rearrangement joins TRBV7-9 to TRBJ1-5; unclear D gene. Germline assignment: CDR1 SEHNR and CDR2 FQNEAQ (reference sequence). The CDR3 spans 13 residues. Trimming removed 5 bases at V and 4 bases at J, with 9 bases between. This CDR3 reads CASSTSRNQPQHF. CDR3 DNA: TGTGCCAGCAGCACCTCACGGAATCAGCCCCAGCATTTT.

Comment on this clonotype: Since a much larger clone is just one base distant, this may be a read error. This rearrangement joins TRBV11-1 to TRBJ1-2; no clear D gene. This CDR3 is built from 17 residues. Germline assignment: CDR1 SGHAT and CDR2 FQDESV (reference sequence). Trimming removed 7 bases from V and 4 bases from J, with 25 bases in between. The CDR3 DNA reads TGTGCCAGCAACGACGACGTTAAGGCTGGAAAGACCTATGGCTACACCTTC. Its translation: CASNDDVKAGKTYGYTF.

This clonotype was seen at least ten times. V usage is TRBV10-2 and J usage is TRBJ2-5; D may correspond to TRBD1 or TRBD2 (7 bases each). V was pared by 8 bases and J by 1 base, with 11 bases between. This CDR3 contains 13 residues. The germline CDR1 and CDR2 sequences are WSHSY and SAAADI. The CDR3 DNA follows: TGCGCCAGCTCAGGGGGGGCCCAAGAGACCCAGTACTTC. Its translation is CASSGGAQETQYF.

This clonotype was recorded many times. The genes are TRBV6-5 and TRBJ2-5, with 7 nucleotides matching TRBD1. V shed 6 bases and J 0 bases; nucleotides not matched to a gene: 7. Germline V gene lookup returns CDR1 MNHEY and CDR2 SVGAGI. CDR3 length: 15 amino acids. The CDR3 protein is CASSQGQAYQETQYF. In DNA form, the CDR3 reads TGTGCCAGCAGCCAAGGACAGGCGTACCAAGAGACCCAGTACTTC.

V gene TRBV19 combines with J gene TRBJ2-3; D not resolved. The CDR3 is 14 residues long. V lost 7 bases to trimming and J lost 0 bases, with 11 bases between them. In germline, CDR1 is LNHDA, CDR2 SQIVND (reference sequence). CDR3 residues: CASKVLTSTDTQYF. The CDR3 DNA reads as TGTGCCAGTAAGGTTCTTACTAGCACAGATACGCAGTATTTT.

This clonotype was detected ten times or more. The rearrangement joins TRBV7-2 to TRBJ1-6; tentative D call: TRBD1 (5 bases). CDR3 length equals 14 residues. Germline CDR1 is SGHTA and CDR2 is FQGNSA. V lost 1 base and J lost 10, with 11 bases in between. The CDR3 sequence: CASSLVGVGSPLHF. The CDR3 DNA follows: TGTGCCAGCAGCTTAGTGGGGGTGGGCTCACCCCTCCACTTT.

To note about this clonotype: This may be a read error: a much more frequent sequence differs by one nucleotide. This chain links TRBV6-5 with TRBJ2-7; D may correspond to TRBD1 or TRBD2 (5 bases each). The CDR3 has 14 amino acids. The V gene's germline CDR1 is MNHEY and CDR2 SVGAGI. The CDR3 region has the DNA TGTGCCAGCAAGGCAGGGATGGGAGCCTACGAGCGGTACTTC. Protein sequence: CASKAGMGAYERYF.

Concerning this clonotype itself: This may come from a read error, since a much larger clone is one base off. The chain recombines TRBV19 with TRBJ2-1; possible D gene TRBD1, 6 bases. From germline, CDR1 is LNHDA and CDR2 SQIVND (reference sequence). The CDR3 loop spans 17 amino acids. In nucleotides, the CDR3 is TGTGCCGGTAGTATAGTTTGGGACACCGAACTATACAATGAGCAGTTCTTC. Protein product: CAGSIVWDTELYNEQFF.

A word on this clonotype: Given a much more abundant clone one base away, this may be a read error. V and J are TRBV19 and TRBJ2-1, with 9 bases that match TRBD2. Looked up from germline, CDR1 is LNHDA and CDR2 is SQIVND (reference sequence). V shed 5 bases and J 3 bases; nucleotides not matched to a gene: 14. CDR3 length: 18 amino acids. The CDR3 here is CASSVGEGRAGGYNEQFF. The CDR3 DNA reads as TGTGCCAGTAGTGTAGGGGAAGGTAGAGCGGGAGGCTACAATGAGCAGTTCTTC.

Many counts were recorded for this clonotype. For the CDR3, the DNA is TGCGCCAGCAGTTACGCCGGGGGCCCCGGGGAGCTGTTTTTT. Translated, it gives CASSYAGGPGELFF. The chain uses TRBV5-1 and TRBJ2-2, with D perhaps matching TRBD1 or TRBD2 (6 bases each). Trimming took 5 bases from V and 6 from J, leaving 14 bases between them. Germline lookup yields CDR1 SGHRS and CDR2 YFSETQ. CDR3 size: 14 residues.

This clonotype was observed many times. This sequence joins TRBV7-9 and TRBJ1-2; D gene uncertain. Per germline, CDR1 SEHNR and CDR2 FQNEAQ (reference sequence). Trimming removed 5 bases from V and 4 bases from J, with 23 bases in between. CDR3 size: 17 residues. The DNA for the CDR3 is TGTGCCAGCAGCGTGCCGTTATACCATGGAAAGACCTATGGCTACACCTTC. This encodes CASSVPLYHGKTYGYTF.

This clonotype was counted ten times or more. This rearrangement joins TRBV5-6 to TRBJ1-2; D call uncertain. Trimming removed 7 bases from V and 4 bases from J, with 23 bases in between. CDR1 is SGHDT, CDR2 YYEEEE, per germline. This CDR3 comprises 16 residues. The CDR3 loop is CASPFLNSRKTYGYTF. The CDR3 coding sequence is TGTGCCAGCCCCTTCCTCAATAGTCGAAAGACCTATGGCTACACCTTC.

At least ten counts were recorded for this clonotype. The V call is TRBV13, the J call TRBJ1-2, with D possibly TRBD1 on 5 matching bases. This CDR3 is built from 14 residues. V was shortened by 5 bases and J by 4 bases, with 14 bases between the two germline ends. The germline V gene has CDR1 PRHDT and CDR2 FYEKMQ (reference sequence). CDR3 protein: CASSRGGVGYGYTF. Written as DNA, the CDR3 is TGTGCCAGCAGCCGGGGCGGGGTCGGCTATGGCTACACCTTC.

This clonotype was recorded many times. V gene TRBV7-9 combines with J gene TRBJ1-1; no clear D. There are 15 residues in the CDR3. V was pared by 4 bases and J by 8 bases, with 20 bases between. CDR1 is SEHNR, CDR2 FQNEAQ, per germline (reference sequence). CDR3 region: CASSSSEQVKREAFF. The CDR3 region has the DNA TGTGCCAGCAGCTCCTCTGAGCAGGTCAAGCGGGAAGCTTTCTTT.

This clonotype came up many times. V and J are TRBV6-6 and TRBJ1-2; no reliable D call. Germline V gene lookup returns CDR1 MNHNY and CDR2 SVGAGI (reference sequence). V shed 0 bases and J shed 4 bases, with 12 bases lying between them. The CDR3 sequence is 15 residues long. The CDR3 loop reads CASSYSSPVSYGYTF. The DNA of the CDR3 is TGTGCCAGCAGTTACTCCAGTCCGGTCTCCTATGGCTACACCTTC.